This TCR beta chain was sequenced in a study of blood T cell repertoires in COVID-19. At the level of the study: The United States, Italy and Spain provided the acute and convalescent COVID-19 samples.

Some clones are missing from TCRdb's copy, which holds only in-frame ones; the method was immunoSEQ multiplex PCR. This table holds tens of thousands of clones, approximately 90% found once. The CDR3 extends over 15 amino acids. Per the germline V gene, CDR1 is MDHEN and CDR2 is SYDVKM. Trimming left V 6 bases short and J 0 bases short, with 12 bases between. The rearrangement joins TRBV28 to TRBJ1-3; no definite D call. Sequenced input: peripheral blood. The sequence derives from a human donor in a cohort sampled during active COVID-19. This CDR3 reads CASSGLGSSGNTIYF. The CDR3 bases are TGTGCCAGCAGCGGGTTGGGGAGCTCTGGAAACACCATATATTTT. Filled out from reference TRBV28 and TRBJ1-3, the complete variable domain reads DVKVTQSSRYLVKRTGEKVFLECVQDMDHENMFWYRQDPGLGLRLIYFSYDVKMKEKGDIPEGYSVSREKKERFSLILESASTNQTSMYLCASSGLGSSGNTIYFGEGSWLTVV.